The 9 T cell receptor beta chains listed next were all sequenced from one sample in a study of OX40 agonist ivuxolimab in advanced cancers. The repertoire was sequenced with immunoSEQ multiplex PCR; TCRdb's copy has only in-frame clones and lacks some. The sample records 40,000 or so clones, roughly 80% being singletons. The specimen was CD4+ or CD8+ T cells sorted from blood, collected in a trial of the OX40 agonist ivuxolimab. The receptors originated from an adult with an advanced solid tumor such as melanoma, head and neck, liver or kidney cancer.

Written as DNA, the CDR3 is TGTGCCTGGAGCGTCCGAGGACTAGCGGGAGTAAAGGGCAATGAGCAGTTCTTC. Its protein product is CAWSVRGLAGVKGNEQFF. The chain combines TRBV30 with TRBJ2-1, with 13 bases lining up with TRBD2. The CDR3 length is 18 residues. J was trimmed by 6 bases and V by 3 bases; bases with no gene match: 14. Germline CDR1 GTSNPN, CDR2 SVGIG (reference sequence). Full variable domain (outside the CDR3, taken from reference TRBV30 and TRBJ2-1): SQTIHQWPATLVQPVGSPLSLECTVEGTSNPNLYWYRQAAGRGLQLLFYSVGIGQISSEVPQNLSASRPQDRQFILSSKKLLLSDSGFYLCAWSVRGLAGVKGNEQFFGPGTRLTVL.

This chain links TRBV5-6 with TRBJ1-4; possibly TRBD1 for D (6 bases). This CDR3 is 14 amino acids long. CDR1 SGHDT and CDR2 YYEEEE come from the germline V gene. V was pared by 1 base and J by 4 bases, with 8 bases between. The CDR3 bases are TGTGCCAGCAGCTTGAGGGGGAATAATGAAAAACTGTTTTTT. Protein product: CASSLRGNNEKLFF. Full variable domain (rest looked up from reference TRBV5-6 and TRBJ1-4): DAGVTQSPTHLIKTRGQQVTLRCSPKSGHDTVSWYQQALGQGPQFIFQYYEEEERQRGNFPDRFSGHQFPNYSSELNVNALLLGDSALYLCASSLRGNNEKLFFGSGTQLSVL.

This clone was seen only once. This chain uses TRBV5-1 with TRBJ1-2; no reliable D call. The CDR3 totals 14 residues. Trimming took off 1 base at V and 4 bases at J, with 11 bases between the two ends. Germline CDR1 reads SGHRS; CDR2 reads YFSETQ. CDR3 coding DNA: TGCGCCAGCAGCTTGAGTCCCAGGTCCTATGGCTACACCTTC. Protein sequence: CASSLSPRSYGYTF.

The gene calls are TRBV5-1 and TRBJ2-5; the D gene is possibly TRBD1 (6 bases). CDR3 length: 14 amino acids. Germline CDR1 and CDR2: SGHRS and YFSETQ. Trimming took 3 bases from V and 5 from J, leaving 14 bases between them. The CDR3, as DNA: TGCGCCAGCAGCTCAAACAGGGTTGAGGAGACCCAGTACTTC. It specifies CASSSNRVEETQYF.

The rearrangement joins TRBV7-8 to TRBJ2-7; the D is unclear. CDR3 size: 14 residues. The V and J ends lost 5 bases and 1 base respectively, with 12 bases between them. Germline CDR1 SGHVS, CDR2 FQNEAQ. Here the CDR3 DNA reads TGTGCCAGCAGCCGATACCGGTCGTCCTACGAGCAGTACTTC. This encodes CASSRYRSSYEQYF.

The gene calls are TRBV6-5 and TRBJ2-2; D is ambiguous. This CDR3 has 12 residues. Per germline, CDR1 MNHEY and CDR2 SVGAGI. Trimming shortened V by 4 bases and J by 6 bases, and 6 bases separated the two germline ends. CDR3 region: CASSFGAGELFF. The CDR3 nucleotides are TGTGCCAGCAGTTTTGGAGCCGGGGAGCTGTTTTTT.

The chain combines TRBV2 with TRBJ2-3; D may match TRBD1 or TRBD2 (5 bases each). Deletions cut 8 bases from V and 0 bases from J, with 12 bases between. This CDR3 spans 14 amino acids. Germline CDR1 SNHLY, CDR2 FYNNEI. The CDR3 loop is CASRGLLSTDTQYF. CDR3 DNA sequence: TGTGCCAGCCGGGGCCTGCTAAGCACAGATACGCAGTATTTT.

J is TRBJ2-3 and V is TRBV5-4, with D possibly TRBD2 on 5 matching bases. Trimming shortened V by 3 bases and J by 2 bases, and 16 bases separated the two germline ends. Germline V gene lookup returns CDR1 SGHNT and CDR2 YYREEE (reference sequence). The CDR3 consists of 16 residues. Here the CDR3 DNA reads TGTGCCAGCAGCTCCCGAGGGCTAGCTAACACAGATACGCAGTATTTT. Translated: CASSSRGLANTDTQYF. Variable domain in full (rest from reference TRBV5-4 and TRBJ2-3): ETGVTQSPTHLIKTRGQQVTLRCSSQSGHNTVSWYQQALGQGPQFIFQYYREEENGRGNFPPRFSGLQFPNYSSELNVNALELDDSALYLCASSSRGLANTDTQYFGPGTRLTVL.

V and J are TRBV7-9 and TRBJ1-5; D might be TRBD1 (5 bases). This CDR3 is 16 amino acids long. Germline V gene sequence: CDR1 SEHNR, CDR2 FQNEAQ (reference sequence). The V gene lost 1 base and the J gene lost 1 base, with 11 bases spanning the gap. The CDR3 region is CASSLDLGVSNQPQHF. CDR3 bases: TGTGCCAGCAGCTTAGATCTGGGGGTCAGCAATCAGCCCCAGCATTTT.